These 16 T cell receptor beta chains were sequenced from one sample in a study of cytomegalovirus exposure and HLA in healthy donors (dated by TCRdb to 2015 to 2018). The library came from the immunoSEQ multiplex PCR assay. A mixture of 60 forward primers for TCR Vbeta segments and 13 reverse primers for TCR Jbeta segments was used in the multiplex PCR. TCRdb's version of the immuneACCESS table is confined to in-frame rearrangements and falls short of the full clone set. An unresolved V gene accounts for under half of the shortfall where checked; the remainder is of unknown origin. The sample contains some 150,000 clones, approximately 80% of them found a single time. Jointly, the top ten make up around 5% of the sample. Sequencing used PBMCs. The receptors stem from a man aged 30 to 45 in good health and CMV-seronegative.

The count of this clone is one. The V gene is TRBV9, the J gene TRBJ1-2; D is unclear. Trimming cost V 3 bases and J 5 bases, with 8 bases left between them. Germline V lookup: CDR1 SGDLS, CDR2 YYNGEE. The CDR3 sequence is 12 residues long. In nucleotides, the CDR3 is TGTGCCAGCAGCGCCCTACAGTATGGCTACACCTTC. Its protein is CASSALQYGYTF.

The chain employs TRBV5-1 and TRBJ2-4, with unresolved D. There are 15 residues in the CDR3. With 0 bases removed from V and 2 bases from J, the gap between germline ends came to 9 bases. CDR1 and CDR2 (germline): SGHRS, YFSETQ. CDR3 in amino acids: CASSLDLGPKNIQYF. The CDR3 DNA is TGCGCCAGCAGCTTGGATCTAGGTCCCAAAAACATTCAGTACTTC.

This chain links TRBV5-4 with TRBJ1-2; 8 bases are a match to TRBD1. V gave up 4 bases and J gave up 7 bases; unmatched junction bases: 9. This CDR3 is 14 amino acids long. Germline V lookup: CDR1 SGHNT, CDR2 YYREEE (reference sequence). The CDR3 reads CASSPTGAGGGYTF. The CDR3 bases are TGTGCCAGCAGCCCGACAGGGGCCGGGGGTGGCTACACCTTC.

This clone has just one count. A read error may produce the germline difference seen at one junction end. V is TRBV28 and J is TRBJ1-2, with D unresolved. Germline-derived CDR1 and CDR2 are MDHEN and SYDVKM. The CDR3 runs to 13 residues. The CDR3 reads CASTQRLIYGHTF. CDR3 bases: TGTGCCAGCACCCAAAGACTGATCTATGGCCACACCTTC.

The chain joins TRBV6-1 to TRBJ1-2; D ambiguous. This CDR3 region has 12 residues. The germline V gene encodes CDR1 MNHNS and CDR2 SASEGT. V gave up 3 bases and J gave up 4 bases, with 6 bases separating them. DNA for the CDR3: TGTGCCAGCAGTGAGGAGGGCTATGGCTACACCTTC. Residues: CASSEEGYGYTF.

This chain uses TRBV7-6 with TRBJ1-3; D possibly corresponds to TRBD1 (6 bases). Trimming removed 5 bases at V and 0 bases at J, with 14 bases between. The CDR3 consists of 16 residues. Germline V gives CDR1 SGHVS, CDR2 FNYEAQ. CDR3 bases: TGTGCCAGCAGCCTCAGGGGTGAAGGCTCTGGAAACACCATATATTTT. Translated, it gives CASSLRGEGSGNTIYF.

This clone has just one count. This chain uses TRBV9 with TRBJ2-5; D is possibly TRBD2 (7 bases). The V and J ends lost 3 bases and 2 bases respectively, with 14 bases between them. The CDR3 length is 15 residues. In germline, CDR1 is SGDLS, CDR2 YYNGEE. This CDR3 reads CASSGGGAYQETQYF. CDR3 nucleotide sequence: TGTGCCAGCAGCGGAGGGGGGGCCTATCAAGAGACCCAGTACTTC.

The gene calls are TRBV4-2 and TRBJ2-1; 9 bases fit TRBD2. CDR1 is LGHNA and CDR2 is YNFKEQ in the germline V gene. CDR3 length: 15 residues. Trimming took 0 bases from V and 8 from J; bases not matched to a gene: 5. This chain's CDR3 is CASSQEAGGLDEQFF. The DNA of the CDR3 is TGTGCCAGCAGCCAAGAGGCGGGAGGGCTTGATGAGCAGTTCTTC.

This sequence joins TRBV7-2 and TRBJ1-4; the match to TRBD1 covers 9 bases. Trimming took 5 bases from V and 8 from J; bases not matched to a gene: 12. The germline CDR1 and CDR2 sequences are SGHTA and FQGNSA. CDR3 length: 16 residues. DNA for the CDR3: TGTGCCAGCAGCAGGGACAGGGTGGGAGAGGGAGAAAAACTGTTTTTT. Its protein product is CASSRDRVGEGEKLFF.

The chain links TRBV28 to TRBJ1-1; no firm D call. Between the trimmed V and J ends, which lost 3 bases and 1 base, there was a span of 6 bases. Looked up from germline, CDR1 is MDHEN and CDR2 is SYDVKM. This CDR3 has 13 residues. CDR3: CASSLLENTEAFF. As DNA, the CDR3 is TGTGCCAGCAGTTTGTTAGAGAACACTGAAGCTTTCTTT. The full variable domain, rest sourced from reference TRBV28 and TRBJ1-1, is DVKVTQSSRYLVKRTGEKVFLECVQDMDHENMFWYRQDPGLGLRLIYFSYDVKMKEKGDIPEGYSVSREKKERFSLILESASTNQTSMYLCASSLLENTEAFFGQGTRLTVV.

The chain links TRBV9 to TRBJ2-3, with D perhaps matching TRBD1 (6 bases). With 0 bases removed from V and 10 bases from J, the gap between germline ends came to 12 bases. Per germline, CDR1 SGDLS and CDR2 YYNGEE. CDR3 length equals 13 residues. Here the CDR3 DNA reads TGTGCCAGCAGCGTAGGAGTGACAGGAGCGCAGTATTTT. This codes for CASSVGVTGAQYF.

The rearrangement joins TRBV6-6 to TRBJ2-7; a weak D match, TRBD2 (6 bases). The CDR3 extends over 14 amino acids. V was clipped by 5 bases and J by 0 bases, with 11 bases between them. Germline assignment: CDR1 MNHNY and CDR2 SVGAGI (reference sequence). As DNA, the CDR3 is TGTGCCAGCAGTCCCGGGACTTACTCCTACGAGCAGTACTTC. Translating it yields CASSPGTYSYEQYF.

The rearrangement uses TRBV6-6 and TRBJ2-4; D is perhaps TRBD2 (5 bases). Germline loops: CDR1 MNHNY, CDR2 SVGAGI (reference sequence). The CDR3 totals 16 residues. The ends were cut back, 2 bases at V and 0 bases at J, with 11 bases in the middle. CDR3 DNA: TGTGCCAGCAGTTACCCGGGGAACCTAGCCAAAAACATTCAGTACTTC. The encoded protein is CASSYPGNLAKNIQYF.

The rearrangement uses TRBV11-3 and TRBJ1-1; D may be TRBD1 (6 bases). The length of the CDR3 is 13 residues. Germline values: CDR1 SGHNT, CDR2 YENEEA. Between the trimmed V and J ends, which lost 1 base and 3 bases, there was a span of 6 bases. In DNA, the CDR3 is TGTGCCAGCAGCTTAGCAGGGGACACTGAAGCTTTCTTT. Residues: CASSLAGDTEAFF.

The V and J genes are TRBV28 and TRBJ2-3; tentative D call: TRBD2 (6 bases). Germline CDR1 MDHEN, CDR2 SYDVKM. This CDR3 has 14 amino acids. Trimming stripped 5 bases from V and 0 bases from J, with 9 bases between. CDR3 sequence: CASSRAGSTDTQYF. The CDR3 DNA reads TGTGCCAGCAGTAGGGCGGGGAGCACAGATACGCAGTATTTT. The whole variable domain, remainder taken from reference TRBV28 and TRBJ2-3, is DVKVTQSSRYLVKRTGEKVFLECVQDMDHENMFWYRQDPGLGLRLIYFSYDVKMKEKGDIPEGYSVSREKKERFSLILESASTNQTSMYLCASSRAGSTDTQYFGPGTRLTVL.

This clone has only a few counts. The rearrangement uses TRBV6-4 and TRBJ2-6; D is ambiguous. Germline-derived CDR1 and CDR2 are MRHNA and SNTAGT. Deletions cut 2 bases from V and 3 bases from J, with 5 bases between. The CDR3 extends over 14 amino acids. DNA of the CDR3: TGTGCCAGCAGTGACGGCCTTGGGGCCAACGTCCTGACTTTC. Protein sequence: CASSDGLGANVLTF.